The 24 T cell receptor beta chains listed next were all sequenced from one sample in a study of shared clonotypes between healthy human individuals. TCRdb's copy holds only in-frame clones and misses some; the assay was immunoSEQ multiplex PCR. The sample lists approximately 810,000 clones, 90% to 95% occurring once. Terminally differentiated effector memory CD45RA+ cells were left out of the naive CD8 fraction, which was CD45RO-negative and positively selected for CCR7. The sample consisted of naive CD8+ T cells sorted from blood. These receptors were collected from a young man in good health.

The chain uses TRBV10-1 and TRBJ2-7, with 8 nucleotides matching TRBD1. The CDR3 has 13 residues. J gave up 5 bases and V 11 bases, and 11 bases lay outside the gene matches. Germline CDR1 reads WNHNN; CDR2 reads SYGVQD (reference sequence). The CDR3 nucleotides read TGCGCCGGCGGGCGACAGGGGTTTAACGAGCAGTACTTC. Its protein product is CAGGRQGFNEQYF.

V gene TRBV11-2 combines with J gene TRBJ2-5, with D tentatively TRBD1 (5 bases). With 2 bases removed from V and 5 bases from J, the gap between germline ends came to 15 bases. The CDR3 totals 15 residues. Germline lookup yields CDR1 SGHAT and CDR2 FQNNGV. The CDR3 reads CASSLLDTLWETQYF. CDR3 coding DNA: TGTGCCAGCAGCTTACTGGACACCCTGTGGGAGACCCAGTACTTC. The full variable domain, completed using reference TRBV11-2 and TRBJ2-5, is EAGVAQSPRYKIIEKRQSVAFWCNPISGHATLYWYQQILGQGPKLLIQFQNNGVVDDSQLPKDRFSAERLKGVDSTLKIQPAKLEDSAVYLCASSLLDTLWETQYFGPGTRLLVL.

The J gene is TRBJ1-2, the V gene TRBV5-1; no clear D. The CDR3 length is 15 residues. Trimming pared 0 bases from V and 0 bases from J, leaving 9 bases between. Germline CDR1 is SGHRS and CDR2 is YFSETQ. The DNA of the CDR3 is TGCGCCAGCAGCTTGGATACAGCTGCTAACTATGGCTACACCTTC. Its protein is CASSLDTAANYGYTF.

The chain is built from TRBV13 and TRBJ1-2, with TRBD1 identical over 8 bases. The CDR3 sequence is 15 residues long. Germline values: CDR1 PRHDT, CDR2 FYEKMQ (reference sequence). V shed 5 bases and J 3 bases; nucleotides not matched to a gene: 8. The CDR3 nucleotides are TGTGCCAGCAGCGTCCAAGGACAGGGCTACTATGGCTACACCTTC. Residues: CASSVQGQGYYGYTF.

Written as DNA, the CDR3 is TGCAGCGTTGCTCAAACAGGGGGAGAGGGAGATGAGCAGTTCTTC. This encodes CSVAQTGGEGDEQFF. This chain uses TRBV29-1 with TRBJ2-1, with 8 bases lining up with TRBD1. This CDR3 has 15 amino acids. Looked up from germline, CDR1 is SQVTM and CDR2 is ANQGSEA. The junction had 13 bases not matched to a gene; V was cut back by 4 bases and J by 8 bases.

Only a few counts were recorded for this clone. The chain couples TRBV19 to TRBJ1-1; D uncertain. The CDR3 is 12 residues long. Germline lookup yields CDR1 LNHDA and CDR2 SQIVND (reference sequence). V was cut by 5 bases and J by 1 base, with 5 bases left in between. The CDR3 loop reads CASSFPNTEAFF. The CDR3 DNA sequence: TGTGCCAGTAGTTTTCCGAACACTGAAGCTTTCTTT.

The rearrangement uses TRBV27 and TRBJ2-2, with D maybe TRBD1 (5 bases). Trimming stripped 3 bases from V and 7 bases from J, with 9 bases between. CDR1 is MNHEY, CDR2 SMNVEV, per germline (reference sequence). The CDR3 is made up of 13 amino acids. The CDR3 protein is CASSFRGHGELFF. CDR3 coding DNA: TGTGCCAGCAGTTTCCGCGGACACGGGGAGCTGTTTTTT.

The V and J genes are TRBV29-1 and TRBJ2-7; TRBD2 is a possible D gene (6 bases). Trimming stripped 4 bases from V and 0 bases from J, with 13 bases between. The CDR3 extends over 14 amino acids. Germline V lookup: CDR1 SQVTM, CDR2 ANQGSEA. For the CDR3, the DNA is TGCAGCGTTGTTGGGGGGTTATCCTCCTACGAGCAGTACTTC. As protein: CSVVGGLSSYEQYF.

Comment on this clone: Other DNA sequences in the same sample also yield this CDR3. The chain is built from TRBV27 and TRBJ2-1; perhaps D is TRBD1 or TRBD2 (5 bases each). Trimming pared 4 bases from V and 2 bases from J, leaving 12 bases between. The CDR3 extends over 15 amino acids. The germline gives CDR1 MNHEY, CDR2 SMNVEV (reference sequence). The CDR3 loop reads CASSSGTATYNEQFF. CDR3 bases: TGTGCCAGCAGTTCTGGGACGGCCACCTACAATGAGCAGTTCTTC.

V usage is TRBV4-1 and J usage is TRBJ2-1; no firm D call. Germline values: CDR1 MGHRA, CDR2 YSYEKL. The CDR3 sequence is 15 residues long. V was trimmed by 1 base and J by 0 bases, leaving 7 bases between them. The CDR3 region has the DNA TGCGCCAGCAGCCAAGGTTTGAGCTCCTACAATGAGCAGTTCTTC. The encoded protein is CASSQGLSSYNEQFF.

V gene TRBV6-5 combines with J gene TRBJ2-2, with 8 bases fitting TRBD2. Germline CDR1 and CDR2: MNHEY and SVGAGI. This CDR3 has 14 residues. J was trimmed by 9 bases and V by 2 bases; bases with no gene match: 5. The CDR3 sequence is CASSYRGGLRELFF. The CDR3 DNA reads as TGTGCCAGCAGTTACCGGGGGGGGCTAAGGGAGCTGTTTTTT.

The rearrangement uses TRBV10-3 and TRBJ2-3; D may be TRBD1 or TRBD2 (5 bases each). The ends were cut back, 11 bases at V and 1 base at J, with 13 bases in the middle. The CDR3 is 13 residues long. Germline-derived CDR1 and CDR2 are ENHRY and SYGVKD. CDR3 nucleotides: TGTGCCCCCTCTCTGGGGGGCACAGATACGCAGTATTTT. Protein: CAPSLGGTDTQYF.

The CDR3 spells CASSFSGLNEQFF. Written as DNA, the CDR3 is TGTGCCAGCAGTTTTAGTGGACTCAATGAGCAGTTCTTC. The rearrangement links TRBV27 to TRBJ2-1; TRBD2 is a possible D gene (5 bases). Germline assignment: CDR1 MNHEY and CDR2 SMNVEV (reference sequence). V shed 3 bases and J shed 6 bases, with 9 bases lying between them. CDR3 size: 13 residues.

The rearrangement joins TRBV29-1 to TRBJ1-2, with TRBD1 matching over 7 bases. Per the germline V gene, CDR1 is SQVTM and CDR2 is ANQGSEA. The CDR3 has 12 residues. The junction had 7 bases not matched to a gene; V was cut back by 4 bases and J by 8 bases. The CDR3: CSVVDRVGGYTF. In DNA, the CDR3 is TGCAGCGTTGTAGACAGGGTGGGGGGCTACACCTTC.

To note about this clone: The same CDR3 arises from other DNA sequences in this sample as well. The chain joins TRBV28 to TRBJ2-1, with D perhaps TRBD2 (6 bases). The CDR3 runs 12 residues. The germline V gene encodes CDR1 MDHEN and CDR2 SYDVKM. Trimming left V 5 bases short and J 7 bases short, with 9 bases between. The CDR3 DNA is TGTGCCAGCAGTCCGGGGGTAAATGAGCAGTTCTTC. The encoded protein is CASSPGVNEQFF.

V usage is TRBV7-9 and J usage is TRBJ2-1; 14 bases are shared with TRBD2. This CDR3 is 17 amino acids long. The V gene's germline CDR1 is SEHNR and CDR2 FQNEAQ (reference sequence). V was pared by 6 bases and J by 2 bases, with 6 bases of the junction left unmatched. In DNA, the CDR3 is TGTGCCAGCAGGGCAAGACTAGCGGGAGGGCCCTACAATGAGCAGTTCTTC. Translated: CASRARLAGGPYNEQFF. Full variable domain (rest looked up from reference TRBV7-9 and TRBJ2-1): DTGVSQNPRHKITKRGQNVTFRCDPISEHNRLYWYRQTLGQGPEFLTYFQNEAQLEKSRLLSDRFSAERPKGSFSTLEIQRTEQGDSAMYLCASRARLAGGPYNEQFFGPGTRLTVL.

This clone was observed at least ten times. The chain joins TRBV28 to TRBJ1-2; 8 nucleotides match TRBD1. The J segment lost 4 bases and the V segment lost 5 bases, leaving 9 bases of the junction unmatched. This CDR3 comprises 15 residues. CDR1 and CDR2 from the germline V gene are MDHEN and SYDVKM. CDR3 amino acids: CASSLLGQVGYGYTF. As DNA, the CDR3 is TGTGCCAGCAGTCTCCTGGGACAGGTCGGCTATGGCTACACCTTC.

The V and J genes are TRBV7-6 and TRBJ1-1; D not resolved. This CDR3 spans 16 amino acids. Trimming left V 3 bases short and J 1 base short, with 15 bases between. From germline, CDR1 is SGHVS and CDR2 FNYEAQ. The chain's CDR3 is CASSFKSLPGNTEAFF. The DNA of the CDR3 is TGTGCCAGCAGCTTCAAATCCTTGCCGGGGAACACTGAAGCTTTCTTT. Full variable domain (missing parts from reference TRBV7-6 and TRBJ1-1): GAGVSQSPRYKVTKRGQDVALRCDPISGHVSLYWYRQALGQGPEFLTYFNYEAQQDKSGLPNDRFSAERPEGSISTLTIQRTEQRDSAMYRCASSFKSLPGNTEAFFGQGTRLTVV.

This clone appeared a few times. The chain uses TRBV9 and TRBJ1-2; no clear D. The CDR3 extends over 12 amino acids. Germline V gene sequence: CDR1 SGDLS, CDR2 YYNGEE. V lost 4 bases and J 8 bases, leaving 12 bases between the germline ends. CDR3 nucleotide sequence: TGTGCCAGCAGCAAACGAGCTGGGGGCTACACCTTC. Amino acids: CASSKRAGGYTF. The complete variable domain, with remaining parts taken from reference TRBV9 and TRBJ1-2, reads DSGVTQTPKHLITATGQRVTLRCSPRSGDLSVYWYQQSLDQGLQFLIQYYNGEERAKGNILERFSAQQFPDLHSELNLSSLELGDSALYFCASSKRAGGYTFGSGTRLTVV.

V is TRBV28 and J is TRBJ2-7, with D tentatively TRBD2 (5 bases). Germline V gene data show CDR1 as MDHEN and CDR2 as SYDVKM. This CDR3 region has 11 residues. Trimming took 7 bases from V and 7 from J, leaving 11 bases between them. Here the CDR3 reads CASTSGWEQYF. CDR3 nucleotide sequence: TGTGCCAGCACTTCGGGATGGGAGCAGTACTTC.

The CDR3: CAWSLPGLFYEQYF. DNA of the CDR3: TGTGCCTGGAGTCTACCGGGACTATTTTACGAGCAGTACTTC. This chain uses TRBV30 with TRBJ2-7; TRBD2 agrees at 7 bases. Trimming removed 2 bases from V and 4 bases from J; junction bases left unmatched: 8. CDR3 length equals 14 residues. The germline gives CDR1 GTSNPN, CDR2 SVGIG (reference sequence). The variable domain in full, with the rest retrieved from reference TRBV30 and TRBJ2-7, is SQTIHQWPATLVQPVGSPLSLECTVEGTSNPNLYWYRQAAGRGLQLLFYSVGIGQISSEVPQNLSASRPQDRQFILSSKKLLLSDSGFYLCAWSLPGLFYEQYFGPGTRLTVT.

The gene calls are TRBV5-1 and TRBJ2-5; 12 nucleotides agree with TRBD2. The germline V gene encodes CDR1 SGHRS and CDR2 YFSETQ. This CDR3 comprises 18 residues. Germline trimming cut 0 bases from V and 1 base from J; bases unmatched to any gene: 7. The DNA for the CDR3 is TGCGCCAGCAGCTTGGGACTAGCGGGAGAACCGTCCCAAGAGACCCAGTACTTC. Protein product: CASSLGLAGEPSQETQYF.

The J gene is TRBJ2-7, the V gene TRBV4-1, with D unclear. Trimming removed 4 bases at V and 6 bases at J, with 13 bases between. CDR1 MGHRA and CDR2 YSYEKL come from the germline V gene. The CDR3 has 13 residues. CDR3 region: CASSRPPKGEQYF. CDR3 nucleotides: TGCGCCAGCAGCCGCCCACCAAAGGGCGAGCAGTACTTC.

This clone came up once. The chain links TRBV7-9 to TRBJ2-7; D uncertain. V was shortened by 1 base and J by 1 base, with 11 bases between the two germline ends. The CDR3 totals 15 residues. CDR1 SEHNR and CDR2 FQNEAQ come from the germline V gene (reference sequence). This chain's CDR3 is CASSLVVGPSYEQYF. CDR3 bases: TGTGCCAGCAGCTTAGTTGTCGGGCCGTCCTACGAGCAGTACTTC. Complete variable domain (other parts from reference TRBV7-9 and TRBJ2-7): DTGVSQNPRHKITKRGQNVTFRCDPISEHNRLYWYRQTLGQGPEFLTYFQNEAQLEKSRLLSDRFSAERPKGSFSTLEIQRTEQGDSAMYLCASSLVVGPSYEQYFGPGTRLTVT.